The T cell receptor beta chain under discussion was sequenced for a study of shared T cell receptors in the human thymus (dated by TCRdb to 2020 to 2022). Background on the whole study: The study examined how self-reactive, shared T-cell receptor alpha chains are generated in the human thymus.

A note on this clone: Its antigen is currently not known. Base qualities are not at hand, and no much larger clone is one base apart.

Library prep was done by the immunoSEQ multiplex PCR assay. TCRdb stores this immuneACCESS table with in-frame sequences only. Part of the clones is absent; in the studies checked, under half of the shortfall reflects unresolved V genes, and no reason is known for the rest. The sample table records 500,000 to 850,000 clones; over 75% of these occur just once. The ten most abundant clones make up approximately 0.0097% of the sample. CDR1 and CDR2 are read off the germline V gene as MDHEN and SYDVKM. Relative to germline, V is missing 11 bases and J is missing 5 bases, with 8 bases of the junction outside any gene match. The CDR3 runs 12 amino acids, cysteine and phenylalanine included. Kept here is only the CDR3 DNA, which spans 36 bases and is read in frame from base 1. The same sample was also used in a study of human thymus T cells. The other study reports the following: Immunologically healthy infants undergoing open corrective cardiac surgery for congenital heart defects in Finland were used as donors. The thymus tissue came from surgical resects taken out during corrective cardiac surgery. Biased V and J gene segment usage appeared to be present in both thymic and peripheral blood repertoires. Highly overlapping thymic TCR repertoires among unrelated individuals were reported in the related research. The study characterized TCR alpha and beta repertoires from roughly eight infant thymus samples and a few related peripheral blood samples. Donor ages ranged from about 7 to 244 days, and the cohort comprised roughly six male and a couple of female infants. Thymocytes were released mechanically from tissue and stored at -70 °C as pellets of 10-30 million cells. Genomic DNA was extracted from frozen cell pellets with a QIAsymphony instrument. The immunoSEQ multiplex PCR assay was used to amplify the TCRB and TCRAD loci from a standardized amount of quality-controlled genomic DNA. Amplicons spanned the V(D)J region at a length sufficient to cover the CDR3 and identify V and J genes. Amplicon sequencing was performed on an Illumina platform through the commercial immunoSEQ service. Primer bias and sequencing errors were corrected as previously described, and TCRAD and TCRB were defined on the basis of the IMGT database. The repertoires were analysed using immunoSEQ Analyzer 3.0 and VDJTools for basic statistics, V/J segment usage, diversity estimates, rarefaction and pairwise overlap. To estimate diversity, the Chao1, ChaoE, Efron-Thisted, Shannon and inverse Simpson indices were applied, and diversity was also estimated on datasets down-sampled to the smallest sample. Repertoire overlap used strict matching of CDR3 nucleotide sequence, V gene and J gene, with Jaccard-based multidimensional scaling clustering. On average, thymus samples gave roughly 800,000 unique TCRB clonotypes, whereas blood samples gave about 84,000.

Material for sequencing was thymocytes. The receptor was isolated from a boy younger than two with a congenital heart defect. Donor details come from another sample of the same person, matched by shared clones. Recombination joined TRBV28 with TRBJ2-7, with 8 bases in between that match TRBD2. The bases are TGTGCCGCCGGGACTAGTGGCCACGAGCAGTACTTC. Translated, it gives CAAGTSGHEQYF. This CDR3, with the reference TRBV28 and TRBJ2-7 proteins standing in past its ends, gives the full variable domain DVKVTQSSRYLVKRTGEKVFLECVQDMDHENMFWYRQDPGLGLRLIYFSYDVKMKEKGDIPEGYSVSREKKERFSLILESASTNQTSMYLCAAGTSGHEQYFGPGTRLTVT.